This paragraph covers one TCR beta chain sequence. The antigen is unknown. The CDR3 covers 13 residues. V trimming: 2 bases; J trimming: 6 bases; junction bases outside the gene matches: 4. Germline values: CDR1 GTSNPN, CDR2 SVGIG (reference sequence). This record comes from a study of radiotherapy plus CTLA-4 blockade in lung cancer. At the level of the study: Objective responses were documented in 15% to 20% of patients, with disease control in 31%. Study-wide points: Reports identified early blood T cell clone dynamics, with interferon-beta, as the best response predictor. Among blood TCR repertoires after radiotherapy plus ipilimumab, tumor-derived clones expanded.

The assay was immunoSEQ multiplex PCR, and TCRdb's table has in-frame clones only and misses some. The sample has 70,000 to 95,000 clones, under 85% seen once; the top ten hold about 15%. CTLA-4 blockade using ipilimumab, together with focal radiation, was received by patients with chemo-refractory metastatic non-small-cell lung cancer. This TCR derives from a human donor with non-small cell lung cancer that progressed on radiotherapy plus ipilimumab. The input for sequencing was peripheral blood, taken from a patient treated with radiotherapy plus ipilimumab. The chain has TRBV30 and TRBJ1-5; 7 bases line up with TRBD1. CDR3 loop: CAWSLQGFQPQHF. CDR3 coding DNA: TGTGCCTGGAGTCTACAGGGGTTTCAGCCCCAGCATTTT.